These 6 T cell receptor beta chains originate from one sample sequenced in a study of T cells after yellow fever vaccination. TCRdb processed the 5' RACE reads anew with MiXCR; each CDR3 protein has one entry. Altogether more than 300,000 distinct CDR3 sequences are present, around 7% being singletons, with the ten largest covering 15% to 20%. The source material was PBMCs, sampled roughly seven weeks after the first yellow fever vaccination. These receptor sequences come from a man aged 18 to 29 who received the YFV17D yellow fever vaccine.

This clonotype appeared a few times. The V call is TRBV18, the J call TRBJ2-7; perhaps TRBD2 as D (5 bases). The CDR3 contains 13 residues. Germline V CDR1 and CDR2: KGHSH, LQKENI. Trimming removed 2 bases at V and 5 bases at J, with 10 bases between. The CDR3 DNA sequence: TGTGCCAGCTCACCATCCGGGGTGAACGAGCAGTACGTC. As protein: CASSPSGVNEQYV.

This clonotype has ten or more counts. V is TRBV2 and J is TRBJ1-1; TRBD1 is a possible D gene (5 bases). The CDR3 spans 17 residues. In germline, CDR1 is SNHLY, CDR2 FYNNEI. Trimming pared 0 bases from V and 7 bases from J, leaving 21 bases between. CDR3: CASSEAELRWGTREAFF. CDR3 nucleotides: TGTGCCAGCAGTGAAGCGGAATTGCGTTGGGGGACGCGTGAAGCTTTCTTT.

This clonotype came up many times. The gene calls are TRBV13 and TRBJ2-4; 8 bases are shared with TRBD2. Per germline, CDR1 PRHDT and CDR2 FYEKMQ (reference sequence). Germline trimming cut 1 base from V and 6 bases from J; bases unmatched to any gene: 8. CDR3 length: 16 residues. The CDR3 nucleotides read TGTGCCAGCAGCTTAGCCGGGGGGGACGTGAGAAACATTCAGTACTTC. Its protein is CASSLAGGDVRNIQYF.

The table lists this clonotype with a few counts. The chain combines TRBV20-1 with TRBJ2-3; no reliable D call. The CDR3 extends over 14 amino acids. With 2 bases removed from V and 0 bases from J, the gap between germline ends came to 9 bases. The germline CDR1 and CDR2 sequences are DFQATT and SNEGSKA (reference sequence). The CDR3: CSARKPGSTDTQYF. As DNA, the CDR3 is TGCAGTGCTAGAAAACCGGGTAGCACAGATACGCAGTATTTT.

This clonotype has more than one count but fewer than ten. This chain uses TRBV7-2 with TRBJ1-5; 9 nucleotides match TRBD1. Germline-derived CDR1 and CDR2 are SGHTA and FQGNSA. This CDR3 is built from 16 residues. J lost 5 bases, V lost 6 bases, and 11 bases had no gene match. The CDR3 protein is CASSPSPDRGDQPQHF. CDR3 coding DNA: TGTGCCAGCAGTCCCTCGCCGGACAGGGGCGATCAGCCCCAGCATTTT.

This clonotype showed up just a few times. J is TRBJ2-7 and V is TRBV12-3 or TRBV12-4; D perhaps matches TRBD2 (6 bases). CDR3 length: 13 residues. V shed 2 bases and J shed 6 bases, with 11 bases lying between them. The CDR3 sequence is CASSLRAGGEQYF. The CDR3 coding sequence is TGTGCCAGCAGTTTAAGGGCCGGGGGCGAGCAGTACTTC.